The 14 T cell receptor beta chains reported below all come from one sample, sequenced in a study of T cell responses to AZD1222 COVID-19 vaccine. Data came from immunoSEQ multiplex PCR; TCRdb stores just in-frame clones and leaves some out. This sample carries around 100,000 clones, 87% of them seen once, and the ten largest clones take less than 2.5%. The specimen comprised peripheral blood, sampled 28 days after the second AZD1222 dose. These receptors were obtained from an adult who received the AZD1222 COVID-19 vaccine.

The chain uses TRBV5-5 and TRBJ2-7; 10 bases align to TRBD2. V was clipped by 0 bases and J by 0 bases; unmatched bases: 6. CDR3 length: 17 residues. Germline CDR1 is SGHKS and CDR2 is YYEKEE (reference sequence). The CDR3, as DNA: TGTGCCAGCAGCTTGGACAAAGCGGGAGGGACCTCCTACGAGCAGTACTTC. Its protein product is CASSLDKAGGTSYEQYF.

This chain joins TRBV30 and TRBJ1-6, with TRBD1 identical over 7 bases. Per the germline V gene, CDR1 is GTSNPN and CDR2 is SVGIG (reference sequence). This CDR3 region has 16 residues. The V segment lost 0 bases and the J segment 6 bases; nucleotides outside the gene matches: 8. CDR3 protein: CAWSVNQGVTNSPLHF. CDR3 DNA sequence: TGTGCCTGGAGTGTTAACCAGGGGGTGACTAATTCACCCCTCCACTTT. Together with reference TRBV30 and TRBJ1-6, the CDR3 gives the full variable domain: SQTIHQWPATLVQPVGSPLSLECTVEGTSNPNLYWYRQAAGRGLQLLFYSVGIGQISSEVPQNLSASRPQDRQFILSSKKLLLSDSGFYLCAWSVNQGVTNSPLHFGNGTRLTVT.

The chain employs TRBV6-5 and TRBJ1-2; a possible D gene is TRBD1 (6 bases). Looked up from germline, CDR1 is MNHEY and CDR2 is SVGAGI. The CDR3 covers 15 residues. V was trimmed by 3 bases and J by 0 bases, leaving 11 bases between them. This CDR3 is CASSYPGQPNYGYTF. CDR3 nucleotide sequence: TGTGCCAGCAGTTATCCGGGACAACCTAACTATGGCTACACCTTC.

The J gene is TRBJ1-1, the V gene TRBV19, with 7 bases that match TRBD1. This CDR3 region has 15 residues. Looked up from germline, CDR1 is LNHDA and CDR2 is SQIVND (reference sequence). V lost 7 bases and J lost 5; bases outside the gene matches: 13. CDR3 nucleotides: TGTGCCAGTACGGCCTACAGGGGAGGAGGGACTGAAGCTTTCTTT. It translates to CASTAYRGGGTEAFF.

The rearrangement joins TRBV28 to TRBJ2-1; D ambiguous. This CDR3 is 14 amino acids long. CDR1 and CDR2 (germline): MDHEN, SYDVKM. The V and J ends lost 11 bases and 10 bases respectively, with 24 bases between them. The CDR3 loop is CAFRKRVVLGEQFF. The CDR3 DNA is TGTGCCTTCAGAAAAAGGGTAGTATTAGGGGAGCAGTTCTTC. Filled out from reference TRBV28 and TRBJ2-1, the complete variable domain reads DVKVTQSSRYLVKRTGEKVFLECVQDMDHENMFWYRQDPGLGLRLIYFSYDVKMKEKGDIPEGYSVSREKKERFSLILESASTNQTSMYLCAFRKRVVLGEQFFGPGTRLTVL.

V usage is TRBV7-3 and J usage is TRBJ2-3; 14 bases match TRBD2. V trimming: 2 bases; J trimming: 6 bases; junction bases outside the gene matches: 7. The CDR3 totals 17 residues. Germline assignment: CDR1 SGHTA and CDR2 FQGTGA. As DNA, the CDR3 is TGTGCCAGCAGCTTATCCCCGGGACTAGCGGGAGCGGATACGCAGTATTTT. It is translated as CASSLSPGLAGADTQYF.

This clone was seen only once. This chain joins TRBV27 and TRBJ2-3; possible D gene TRBD1, 5 bases. Germline CDR1 is MNHEY and CDR2 is SMNVEV (reference sequence). The CDR3 has 15 amino acids. Trimming took off 3 bases at V and 7 bases at J, with 17 bases between the two ends. CDR3: CASSFRRGVEHTQYF. The CDR3 DNA follows: TGTGCCAGCAGTTTTCGAAGGGGCGTTGAACATACGCAGTATTTT.

This chain connects TRBV6-5 to TRBJ2-7; 10 nucleotides line up with TRBD1. Losses at the gene ends were 8 bases for V and 7 bases for J; bases not matched to a gene: 5. CDR3 length: 12 amino acids. Germline V lookup: CDR1 MNHEY, CDR2 SVGAGI. CDR3 region: CASGDRGWEQYF. DNA for the CDR3: TGTGCCAGCGGGGACAGGGGTTGGGAGCAGTACTTC.

This chain uses TRBV5-6 with TRBJ1-2, with D uncertain. This CDR3 region has 17 residues. Trimming took 0 bases from V and 5 from J, leaving 20 bases between them. The germline V gene has CDR1 SGHDT and CDR2 YYEEEE. The CDR3 sequence: CASSLAGDYIGVYGYTF. In DNA form, the CDR3 reads TGTGCCAGCAGCTTGGCCGGTGATTATATCGGGGTATATGGCTACACCTTC.

V and J are TRBV24-1 and TRBJ1-5; D not certain. CDR1 and CDR2 from the germline V gene are KGHDR and SFDVKD. The ends were cut back, 7 bases at V and 4 bases at J, with 10 bases in the middle. This CDR3 has 13 residues. CDR3 coding DNA: TGTGCCACCAGCATTGACGGGAATCAGCCCCAGCATTTT. Its translation: CATSIDGNQPQHF.

The J gene is TRBJ1-6, the V gene TRBV4-3; D uncertain. The V and J ends lost 1 base and 5 bases respectively, with 6 bases between them. The CDR3 loop spans 14 amino acids. Germline CDR1 reads LGHNA; CDR2 reads YSLEER. CDR3: CASSQGLNNSPLHF. The CDR3 coding sequence is TGCGCCAGCAGCCAAGGTCTGAATAATTCACCCCTCCACTTT.

This clone was detected only once. The CDR3 spells CASSPLNIAGVGNEQFF. CDR3 coding DNA: TGTGCCAGCAGCCCCCTAAATATAGCGGGAGTGGGTAATGAGCAGTTCTTC. The chain links TRBV9 to TRBJ2-1; 9 nucleotides align to TRBD2. CDR1 is SGDLS and CDR2 is YYNGEE in the germline V gene. The CDR3 has 17 residues. V shed 4 bases and J 7 bases; nucleotides not matched to a gene: 15. Full variable domain (outside the CDR3, taken from reference TRBV9 and TRBJ2-1): DSGVTQTPKHLITATGQRVTLRCSPRSGDLSVYWYQQSLDQGLQFLIQYYNGEERAKGNILERFSAQQFPDLHSELNLSSLELGDSALYFCASSPLNIAGVGNEQFFGPGTRLTVL.

This chain connects TRBV2 to TRBJ2-1, with 11 bases identical to TRBD2. The CDR3 is 15 amino acids. Germline-derived CDR1 and CDR2 are SNHLY and FYNNEI. J lost 9 bases, V lost 2 bases, and 6 bases had no gene match. CDR3 sequence reads: CASSEQTSGSFEQFF. The CDR3 DNA is TGTGCCAGCAGTGAACAAACTAGCGGGAGTTTTGAGCAGTTCTTC.

The chain has TRBV7-2 and TRBJ1-4; maybe TRBD1 (6 bases). CDR3 length: 17 amino acids. Germline V gene lookup returns CDR1 SGHTA and CDR2 FQGNSA. Trimming took off 2 bases at V and 1 base at J, with 14 bases between the two ends. The CDR3 coding sequence is TGTGCCAGCAGCTTAAATGCGGGGGCTTTAACTAATGAAAAACTGTTTTTT. Residues: CASSLNAGALTNEKLFF.